The next 18 T cell receptor beta chains were all read from a single sample in a study of T cell responses to AZD1222 COVID-19 vaccine. Profiling relied on immunoSEQ multiplex PCR, and the TCRdb table lists in-frame clones only, not all of them. Of about 190,000 clones detected, roughly 93% appear once; the ten largest clones hold over 0.85%. The specimen comprised peripheral blood, sampled on day 0 of AZD1222 vaccination. The receptors derive from an adult in good health.

V usage is TRBV4-1 and J usage is TRBJ2-3, with TRBD2 matching over 9 bases. Germline values: CDR1 MGHRA, CDR2 YSYEKL. The CDR3 is 14 residues long. After removal of 6 bases from V and 6 bases from J, the junction contained 7 bases not matched to a gene. CDR3 bases: TGCGCCAGCAGAGTCGGTCTAGCGGGGGATACGCAGTATTTT. Its protein product is CASRVGLAGDTQYF.

This chain uses TRBV5-1 with TRBJ2-3, with D unresolved. V lost 5 bases, J lost 3 bases, and 10 bases lay in between. The CDR3 loop spans 13 amino acids. The germline V gene encodes CDR1 SGHRS and CDR2 YFSETQ. The CDR3 DNA reads as TGCGCCAGCAGTTCTGACCCTACAGATACGCAGTATTTT. Its protein product is CASSSDPTDTQYF.

This clone showed up just once. The chain joins TRBV10-2 to TRBJ1-1; no clear D. Trimming stripped 11 bases from V and 1 base from J, with 8 bases between. CDR1 WSHSY and CDR2 SAAADI come from the germline V gene. CDR3 length: 11 amino acids. CDR3 in DNA: TGCGCCTCCTGGAGGAACACTGAAGCTTTCTTT. This gives the protein CASWRNTEAFF.

The chain carries TRBV7-7 and TRBJ2-1; 8 bases line up with TRBD1. The trim removed 6 bases at V and 8 bases at J, leaving 3 bases unmatched. The germline gives CDR1 SSHAT, CDR2 FNYEAQ (reference sequence). This CDR3 is 12 amino acids long. This CDR3 is CASSSGGDEQFF. As DNA, the CDR3 is TGTGCCAGCAGTTCAGGGGGCGATGAGCAGTTCTTC.

The chain couples TRBV27 to TRBJ1-6; D unclear. Trimming took off 3 bases at V and 0 bases at J, with 18 bases between the two ends. Looked up from germline, CDR1 is MNHEY and CDR2 is SMNVEV (reference sequence). This CDR3 is 19 amino acids long. This CDR3 is CASSFVSILTSSYNSPLHF. The CDR3 region has the DNA TGTGCCAGCAGTTTCGTTTCCATCCTGACGAGCTCCTATAATTCACCCCTCCACTTT.

V gene TRBV6-5 combines with J gene TRBJ2-7; TRBD2 aligns across 9 bases. After removal of 8 bases from V and 7 bases from J, the junction contained 9 bases not matched to a gene. This CDR3 region has 13 residues. CDR1 and CDR2 from the germline V gene are MNHEY and SVGAGI. For the CDR3, the DNA is TGTGCCAGCTGGATAGCGGGAGTCAGTGAGCAGTACTTC. Amino acids: CASWIAGVSEQYF.

The rearrangement uses TRBV27 and TRBJ2-5; the D gene could be TRBD1 or TRBD2 (5 bases each). CDR1 and CDR2 (germline): MNHEY, SMNVEV (reference sequence). The ends were cut back, 2 bases at V and 2 bases at J, with 12 bases in the middle. This CDR3 is 15 amino acids long. CDR3 bases: TGTGCCAGCAGTTTAAAACGGGACGGGCAAGAGACCCAGTACTTC. Residues: CASSLKRDGQETQYF.

This chain links TRBV5-1 with TRBJ2-3; weak D call: TRBD1 (6 bases). This CDR3 is built from 13 residues. CDR1 SGHRS and CDR2 YFSETQ come from the germline V gene. Trimming removed 8 bases at V and 2 bases at J, with 12 bases between. The CDR3 nucleotides read TGCGCCAGTCGGACAGAGCCCACAGATACGCAGTATTTT. Residues: CASRTEPTDTQYF.

The V and J genes are TRBV5-1 and TRBJ1-2; 9 bases agree with TRBD1. J gave up 7 bases and V 4 bases, and 5 bases lay outside the gene matches. CDR3 size: 13 residues. Germline loops: CDR1 SGHRS, CDR2 YFSETQ. CDR3 nucleotides: TGCGCCAGCAGCGGGGACAGGGCCTTTGGCTACACCTTC. Protein product: CASSGDRAFGYTF.

V usage is TRBV6-1 and J usage is TRBJ1-2; no definite D call. Trimming removed 0 bases from V and 4 bases from J, with 15 bases in between. Germline loops: CDR1 MNHNS, CDR2 SASEGT. This CDR3 region has 16 residues. The CDR3 coding sequence is TGTGCCAGCAGTGAAGCTCCCGTTCCGGCCCCCTATGGCTACACCTTC. Encoded protein: CASSEAPVPAPYGYTF.

This clone has only a few counts. The chain recombines TRBV12-3 or TRBV12-4 with TRBJ2-7; D tentatively fits TRBD1 or TRBD2 (6 bases each). Trimming left V 5 bases short and J 3 bases short, with 11 bases between. There are 13 residues in the CDR3. CDR3 loop: CASSEGGFYEQYF. CDR3 sequence (DNA): TGTGCCAGCAGTGAAGGGGGGTTCTACGAGCAGTACTTC.

The rearrangement uses TRBV5-1 and TRBJ1-2, with D tentatively TRBD1 (5 bases). Germline assignment: CDR1 SGHRS and CDR2 YFSETQ. The CDR3 length is 15 residues. The V and J ends lost 5 bases and 4 bases respectively, with 18 bases between them. CDR3 sequence reads: CASRGVPGSSYGYTF. CDR3 nucleotide sequence: TGCGCCAGCAGAGGGGTACCCGGTAGTAGCTATGGCTACACCTTC.

The V gene is TRBV2, the J gene TRBJ2-1, with D tentatively TRBD2 (6 bases). The CDR3 length is 12 residues. With 8 bases removed from V and 9 bases from J, the gap between germline ends came to 14 bases. CDR1 is SNHLY and CDR2 is FYNNEI in the germline V gene. The CDR3 region has the DNA TGTGCCAGCGGGGACTTGCAAACTGAGCAGTTCTTC. Translation: CASGDLQTEQFF.

This chain connects TRBV27 to TRBJ2-5, with 7 nucleotides matching TRBD1. V shed 0 bases and J 3 bases; nucleotides not matched to a gene: 4. The germline CDR1 and CDR2 sequences are MNHEY and SMNVEV (reference sequence). The CDR3 is 15 residues long. The CDR3 is CASSLSGTEKETQYF. For the CDR3, the DNA is TGTGCCAGCAGTTTATCTGGGACAGAGAAAGAGACCCAGTACTTC.

This chain uses TRBV7-2 with TRBJ1-1; TRBD1 might be the D (6 bases). Germline CDR1 and CDR2: SGHTA and FQGNSA. This CDR3 is 16 amino acids long. V was trimmed by 5 bases and J by 1 base, leaving 17 bases between them. CDR3 sequence: CASSQGGGSPNTEAFF. The CDR3 DNA reads TGTGCCAGCAGCCAAGGGGGGGGTTCCCCGAACACTGAAGCTTTCTTT.

A note on this clone: Different DNA sequences within this sample yield the same CDR3. The V and J genes are TRBV6-5 and TRBJ2-5; D gene ambiguous. The CDR3 spans 11 residues. V dropped 2 bases and J dropped 4 bases, with 2 bases sitting between them. Germline-derived CDR1 and CDR2 are MNHEY and SVGAGI. CDR3: CASSYRETQYF. In DNA form, the CDR3 reads TGTGCCAGCAGTTACCGAGAGACCCAGTACTTC.

This chain links TRBV25-1 with TRBJ1-2; D gene unclear. The germline V and J ends were trimmed by 3 bases and 2 bases, with 10 bases remaining between them. This CDR3 has 14 residues. Germline loops: CDR1 MGHDK, CDR2 SYGVNS. The CDR3 sequence is CASSDGWVNYGYTF. CDR3 bases: TGTGCCAGCAGTGATGGTTGGGTAAACTATGGCTACACCTTC.

This clone appeared once. CDR3 residues: CASSLGQGDQYF. CDR3 nucleotide sequence: TGTGCCAGCAGTTTAGGGCAGGGCGACCAGTACTTC. This chain connects TRBV12-3 or TRBV12-4 to TRBJ2-5; a weak D match, TRBD1 (5 bases). The CDR3 covers 12 residues. Deletions cut 1 base from V and 10 bases from J, with 10 bases between.